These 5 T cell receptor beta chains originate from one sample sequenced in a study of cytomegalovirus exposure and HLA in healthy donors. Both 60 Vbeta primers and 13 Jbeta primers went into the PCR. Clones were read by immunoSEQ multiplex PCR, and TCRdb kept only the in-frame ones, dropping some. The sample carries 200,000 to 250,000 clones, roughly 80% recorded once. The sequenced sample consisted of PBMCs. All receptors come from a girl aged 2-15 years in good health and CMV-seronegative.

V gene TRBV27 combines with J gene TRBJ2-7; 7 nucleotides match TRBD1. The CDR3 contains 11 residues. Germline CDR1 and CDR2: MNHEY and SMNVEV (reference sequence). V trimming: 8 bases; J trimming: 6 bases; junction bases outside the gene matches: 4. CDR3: CASGYRGEQYF. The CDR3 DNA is TGTGCCAGCGGATACAGGGGCGAGCAGTACTTC.

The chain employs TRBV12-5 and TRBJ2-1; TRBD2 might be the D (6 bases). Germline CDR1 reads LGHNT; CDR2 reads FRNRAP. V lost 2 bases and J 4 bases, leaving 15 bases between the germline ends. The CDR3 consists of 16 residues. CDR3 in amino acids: CASGLRGGSYYNEQFF. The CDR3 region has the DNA TGTGCTAGTGGTTTGAGAGGAGGGAGTTATTACAATGAGCAGTTCTTC.

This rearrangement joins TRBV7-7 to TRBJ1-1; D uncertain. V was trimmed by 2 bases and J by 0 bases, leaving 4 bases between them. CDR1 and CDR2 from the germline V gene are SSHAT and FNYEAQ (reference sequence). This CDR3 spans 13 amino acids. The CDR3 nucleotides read TGTGCCAGCAGCTTACAGTTGAACACTGAAGCTTTCTTT. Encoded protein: CASSLQLNTEAFF.

This CDR3 is CAIRLAGGPGIAKNIQYF. The CDR3 bases are TGTGCCATTCGACTAGCGGGGGGGCCGGGGATAGCCAAAAACATTCAGTACTTC. The chain is built from TRBV2 and TRBJ2-4; TRBD2 aligns across 14 bases. The germline V gene encodes CDR1 SNHLY and CDR2 FYNNEI. This CDR3 contains 18 residues. With V trimmed by 10 bases and J by 0 bases, 11 bases remained unmatched. Full variable domain (rest looked up from reference TRBV2 and TRBJ2-4): EPEVTQTPSHQVTQMGQEVILRCVPISNHLYFYWYRQILGQKVEFLVSFYNNEISEKSEIFDDQFSVERPDGSNFTLKIRSTKLEDSAMYFCAIRLAGGPGIAKNIQYFGAGTRLSVL.

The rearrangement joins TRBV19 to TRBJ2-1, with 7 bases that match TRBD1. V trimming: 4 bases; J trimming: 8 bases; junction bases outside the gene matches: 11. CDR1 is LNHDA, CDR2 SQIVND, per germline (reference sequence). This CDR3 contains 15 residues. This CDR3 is CASSTPYRGRHEQFF. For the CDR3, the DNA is TGTGCCAGTAGTACACCCTACAGGGGACGGCATGAGCAGTTCTTC.